This TCR beta chain was identified during a study of CD4 T cells in relation to SARS-CoV-2 and coronaviruses. At the level of the study: Convalescent donors were aged roughly 20 to 80, with median about 40 years. Convalescent patients were roughly eight males and a few females; two were Hispanic. The study's findings and limits: Compared with monoreactive clones, crossreactive clones showed significantly weaker SARS-CoV-2 expansion.

With respect to this clone: Its antigen is undetermined.

Produced via immunoSEQ multiplex PCR; TCRdb's table is partial and in-frame only. The data show around 12,000 clones, around 86% seen once. Trimming left V 5 bases short and J 6 bases short, with 10 bases between. The CDR3 contains 13 residues. Germline CDR1 and CDR2: SGHAT and FQNNGV. The receptor comes from an adult with COVID-19. V is TRBV11-2 and J is TRBJ2-2, with unresolved D. The sample taken for sequencing was naive CD4+ T cells from PBMCs. The sample's subset: naive CD4+ T cells isolated by negative enrichment. The chain's CDR3 is CASSLGPPGELFF. In DNA form, the CDR3 reads TGTGCCAGCAGCCTCGGGCCTCCCGGGGAGCTGTTTTTT.